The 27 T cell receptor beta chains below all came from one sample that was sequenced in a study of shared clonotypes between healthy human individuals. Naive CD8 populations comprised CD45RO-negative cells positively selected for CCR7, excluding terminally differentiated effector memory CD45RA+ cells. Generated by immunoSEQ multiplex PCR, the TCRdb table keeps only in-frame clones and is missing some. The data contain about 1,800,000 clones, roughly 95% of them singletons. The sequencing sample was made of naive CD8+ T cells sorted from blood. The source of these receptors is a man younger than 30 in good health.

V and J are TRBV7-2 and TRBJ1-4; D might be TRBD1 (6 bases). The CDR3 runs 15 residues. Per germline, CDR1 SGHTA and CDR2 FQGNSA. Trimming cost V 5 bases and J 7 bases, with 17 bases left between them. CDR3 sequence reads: CASSPQDSPIEKLFF. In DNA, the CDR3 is TGTGCCAGCAGCCCCCAGGACAGCCCAATTGAAAAACTGTTTTTT.

In nucleotides, the CDR3 is TGTGCCAGCACCCGGACAGGGGGATACGAGCAGTACTTC. This encodes CASTRTGGYEQYF. The chain carries TRBV27 and TRBJ2-7; TRBD1 agrees at 10 bases. V was pared by 7 bases and J by 4 bases, with 4 bases of the junction left unmatched. CDR1 MNHEY and CDR2 SMNVEV come from the germline V gene (reference sequence). The CDR3 spans 13 residues.

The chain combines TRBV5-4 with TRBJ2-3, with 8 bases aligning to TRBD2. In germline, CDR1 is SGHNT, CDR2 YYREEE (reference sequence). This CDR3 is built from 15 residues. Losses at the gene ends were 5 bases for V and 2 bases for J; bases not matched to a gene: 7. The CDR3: CASRVGLAYTDTQYF. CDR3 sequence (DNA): TGTGCCAGCAGAGTAGGACTAGCCTACACAGATACGCAGTATTTT.

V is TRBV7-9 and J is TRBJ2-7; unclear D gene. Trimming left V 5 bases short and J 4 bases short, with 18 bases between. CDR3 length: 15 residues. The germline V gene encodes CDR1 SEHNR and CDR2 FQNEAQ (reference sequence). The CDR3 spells CASSPFAELIYEQYF. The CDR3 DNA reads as TGTGCCAGCAGCCCCTTTGCGGAGCTCATTTACGAGCAGTACTTC. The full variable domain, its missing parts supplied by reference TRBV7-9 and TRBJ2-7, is DTGVSQNPRHKITKRGQNVTFRCDPISEHNRLYWYRQTLGQGPEFLTYFQNEAQLEKSRLLSDRFSAERPKGSFSTLEIQRTEQGDSAMYLCASSPFAELIYEQYFGPGTRLTVT.

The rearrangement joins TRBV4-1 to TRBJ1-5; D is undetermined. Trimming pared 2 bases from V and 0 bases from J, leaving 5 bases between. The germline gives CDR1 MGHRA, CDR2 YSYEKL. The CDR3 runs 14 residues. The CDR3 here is CASSQRSSNQPQHF. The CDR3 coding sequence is TGCGCCAGCAGCCAAAGAAGTAGCAATCAGCCCCAGCATTTT.

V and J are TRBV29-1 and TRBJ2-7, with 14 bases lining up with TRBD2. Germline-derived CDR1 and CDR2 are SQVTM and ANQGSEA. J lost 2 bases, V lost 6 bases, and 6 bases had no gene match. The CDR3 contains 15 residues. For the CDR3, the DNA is TGCAGCGTGGCCGGGACTAGCGGGGGAACCTACGAGCAGTACTTC. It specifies CSVAGTSGGTYEQYF.

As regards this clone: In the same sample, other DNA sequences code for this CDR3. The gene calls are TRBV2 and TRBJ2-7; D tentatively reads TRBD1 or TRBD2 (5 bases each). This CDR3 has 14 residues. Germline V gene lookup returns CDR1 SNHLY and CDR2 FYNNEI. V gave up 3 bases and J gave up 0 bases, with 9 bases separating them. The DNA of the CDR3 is TGTGCCAGCAGTGATTGGGGGTCCTCCTACGAGCAGTACTTC. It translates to CASSDWGSSYEQYF.

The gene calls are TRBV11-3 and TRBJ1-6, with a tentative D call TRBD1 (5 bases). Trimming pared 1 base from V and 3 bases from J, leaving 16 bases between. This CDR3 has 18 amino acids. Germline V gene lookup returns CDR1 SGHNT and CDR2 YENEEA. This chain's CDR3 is CASSLGCIDDSYNSPLHF. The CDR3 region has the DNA TGTGCCAGCAGCTTAGGATGCATTGATGACAGCTATAATTCACCCCTCCACTTT.

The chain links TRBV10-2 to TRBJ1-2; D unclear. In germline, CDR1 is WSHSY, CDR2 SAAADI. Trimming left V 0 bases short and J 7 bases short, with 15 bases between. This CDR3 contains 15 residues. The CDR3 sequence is CASSESPASRPGYTF. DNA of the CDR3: TGCGCCAGCAGTGAGTCCCCAGCTAGCAGGCCTGGCTACACCTTC.

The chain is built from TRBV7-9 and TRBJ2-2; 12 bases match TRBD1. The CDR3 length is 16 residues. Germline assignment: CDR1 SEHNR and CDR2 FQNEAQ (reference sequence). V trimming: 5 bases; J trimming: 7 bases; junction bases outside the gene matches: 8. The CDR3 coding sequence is TGTGCCAGCAGCCCCCGGGACAGGGGGCGCGACGGGGAGCTGTTTTTT. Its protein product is CASSPRDRGRDGELFF.

CDR3 loop: CASSPTSGRADEQFF. CDR3 nucleotides: TGTGCCAGCAGCCCGACTAGCGGGAGGGCCGATGAGCAGTTCTTC. The V gene is TRBV5-4, the J gene TRBJ2-1, with TRBD2 identical over 14 bases. This CDR3 has 15 amino acids. The J segment lost 8 bases and the V segment lost 4 bases, leaving 5 bases of the junction unmatched. Per germline, CDR1 SGHNT and CDR2 YYREEE (reference sequence). The variable domain in full, with the rest retrieved from reference TRBV5-4 and TRBJ2-1, is ETGVTQSPTHLIKTRGQQVTLRCSSQSGHNTVSWYQQALGQGPQFIFQYYREEENGRGNFPPRFSGLQFPNYSSELNVNALELDDSALYLCASSPTSGRADEQFFGPGTRLTVL.

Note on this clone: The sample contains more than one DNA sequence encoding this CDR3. The CDR3 sequence is CASSLVGSQETQYF. CDR3 bases: TGTGCCAGCAGCTTAGTGGGATCCCAAGAGACCCAGTACTTC. V gene TRBV11-2 combines with J gene TRBJ2-5; no clear D gene. Germline assignment: CDR1 SGHAT and CDR2 FQNNGV. Between the trimmed V and J ends, which lost 1 base and 1 base, there was a span of 7 bases. This CDR3 is 14 amino acids long.

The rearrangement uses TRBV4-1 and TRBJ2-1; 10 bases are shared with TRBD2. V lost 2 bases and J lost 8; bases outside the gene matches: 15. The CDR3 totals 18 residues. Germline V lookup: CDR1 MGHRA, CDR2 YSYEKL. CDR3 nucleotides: TGCGCCAGCAGCCAAAAGGCTGTCCTAGCGGGAGTTTACCATGAGCAGTTCTTC. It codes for CASSQKAVLAGVYHEQFF.

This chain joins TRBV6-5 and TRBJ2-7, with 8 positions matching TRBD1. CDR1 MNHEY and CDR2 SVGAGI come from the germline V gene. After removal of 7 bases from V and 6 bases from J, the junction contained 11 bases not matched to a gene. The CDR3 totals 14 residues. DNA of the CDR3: TGTGCCAGCAACCAGGACAGGGTGAATGGCGAGCAGTACTTC. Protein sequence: CASNQDRVNGEQYF.

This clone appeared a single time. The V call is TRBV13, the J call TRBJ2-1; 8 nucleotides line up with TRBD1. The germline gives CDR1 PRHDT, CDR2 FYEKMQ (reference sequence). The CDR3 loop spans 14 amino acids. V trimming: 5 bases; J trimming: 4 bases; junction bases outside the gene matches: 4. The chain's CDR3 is CASSRDRPYNEQFF. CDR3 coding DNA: TGTGCCAGCAGCCGGGACAGGCCATACAATGAGCAGTTCTTC.

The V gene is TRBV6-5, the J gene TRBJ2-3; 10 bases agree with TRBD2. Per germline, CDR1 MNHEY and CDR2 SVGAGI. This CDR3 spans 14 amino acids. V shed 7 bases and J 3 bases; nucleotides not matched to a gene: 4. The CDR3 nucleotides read TGTGCCAGCACTACTAGCGGGGAGACAGATACGCAGTATTTT. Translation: CASTTSGETDTQYF.

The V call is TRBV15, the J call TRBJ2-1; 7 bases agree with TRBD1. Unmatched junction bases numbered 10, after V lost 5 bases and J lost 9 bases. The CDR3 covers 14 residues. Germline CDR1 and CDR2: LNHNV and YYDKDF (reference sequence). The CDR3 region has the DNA TGTGCCACCAGCTTCCGACAGGGTTATGGTGAGCAGTTCTTC. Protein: CATSFRQGYGEQFF.

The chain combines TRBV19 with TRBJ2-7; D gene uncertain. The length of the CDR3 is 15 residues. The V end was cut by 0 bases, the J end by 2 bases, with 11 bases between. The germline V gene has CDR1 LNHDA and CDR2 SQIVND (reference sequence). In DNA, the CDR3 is TGTGCCAGTAGTATAGATCTTGGCGCAACCTACGAGCAGTACTTC. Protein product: CASSIDLGATYEQYF. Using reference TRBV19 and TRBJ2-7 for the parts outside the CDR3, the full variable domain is DGGITQSPKYLFRKEGQNVTLSCEQNLNHDAMYWYRQDPGQGLRLIYYSQIVNDFQKGDIAEGYSVSREKKESFPLTVTSAQKNPTAFYLCASSIDLGATYEQYFGPGTRLTVT.

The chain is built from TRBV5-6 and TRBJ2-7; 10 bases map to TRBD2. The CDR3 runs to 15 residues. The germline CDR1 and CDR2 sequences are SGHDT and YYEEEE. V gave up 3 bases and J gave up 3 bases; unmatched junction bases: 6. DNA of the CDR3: TGTGCCAGCAGCTCCAGCGGGGGGGGATACTACGAGCAGTACTTC. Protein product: CASSSSGGGYYEQYF. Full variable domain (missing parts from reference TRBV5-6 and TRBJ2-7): DAGVTQSPTHLIKTRGQQVTLRCSPKSGHDTVSWYQQALGQGPQFIFQYYEEEERQRGNFPDRFSGHQFPNYSSELNVNALLLGDSALYLCASSSSGGGYYEQYFGPGTRLTVT.

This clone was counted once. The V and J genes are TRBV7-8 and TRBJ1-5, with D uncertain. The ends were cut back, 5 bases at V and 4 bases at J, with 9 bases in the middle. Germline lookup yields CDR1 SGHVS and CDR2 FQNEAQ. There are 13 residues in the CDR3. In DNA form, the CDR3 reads TGTGCCAGCAGCCTCGGGCCTAATCAGCCCCAGCATTTT. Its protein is CASSLGPNQPQHF.

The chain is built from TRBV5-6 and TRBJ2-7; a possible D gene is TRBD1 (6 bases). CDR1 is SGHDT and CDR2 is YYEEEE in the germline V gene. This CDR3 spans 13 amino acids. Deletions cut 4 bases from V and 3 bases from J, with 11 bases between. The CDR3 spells CASSLQGGYEQYF. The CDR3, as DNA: TGTGCCAGCAGCCTCCAAGGGGGCTACGAGCAGTACTTC.

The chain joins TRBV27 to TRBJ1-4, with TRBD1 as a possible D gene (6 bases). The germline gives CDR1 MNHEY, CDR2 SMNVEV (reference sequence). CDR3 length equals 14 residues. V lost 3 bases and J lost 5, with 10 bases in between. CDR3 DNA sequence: TGTGCCAGCAGTTTTGGGGGCCCCAATGAAAAACTGTTTTTT. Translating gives CASSFGGPNEKLFF.

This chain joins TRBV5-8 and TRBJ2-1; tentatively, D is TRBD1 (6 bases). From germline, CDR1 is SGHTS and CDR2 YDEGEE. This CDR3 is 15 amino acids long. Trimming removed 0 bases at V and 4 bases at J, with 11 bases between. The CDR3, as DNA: TGTGCCAGCAGCTTGGGATGGGGGCAATACAATGAGCAGTTCTTC. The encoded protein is CASSLGWGQYNEQFF. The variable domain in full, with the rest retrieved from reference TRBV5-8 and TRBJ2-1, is EAGVTQSPTHLIKTRGQQATLRCSPISGHTSVYWYQQALGLGLQFLLWYDEGEERNRGNFPPRFSGRQFPNYSSELNVNALELEDSALYLCASSLGWGQYNEQFFGPGTRLTVL.

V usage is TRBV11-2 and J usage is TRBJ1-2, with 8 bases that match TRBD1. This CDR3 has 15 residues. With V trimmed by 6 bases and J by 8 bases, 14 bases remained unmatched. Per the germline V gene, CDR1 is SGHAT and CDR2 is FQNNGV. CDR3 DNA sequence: TGTGCCAGCAGGAAGGACAGGGCCCTAGAGGGCGGCTACACCTTC. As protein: CASRKDRALEGGYTF.

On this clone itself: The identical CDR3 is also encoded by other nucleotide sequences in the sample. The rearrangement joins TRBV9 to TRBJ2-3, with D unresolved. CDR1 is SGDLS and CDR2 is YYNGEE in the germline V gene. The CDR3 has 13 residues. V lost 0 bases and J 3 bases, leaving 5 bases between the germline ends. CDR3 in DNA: TGTGCCAGCAGCGTAGTAGGAACAGATACGCAGTATTTT. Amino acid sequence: CASSVVGTDTQYF.

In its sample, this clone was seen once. CDR3 region: CASSLWVAAQETQYF. CDR3 DNA: TGCGCCAGCAGCTTGTGGGTAGCGGCACAAGAGACCCAGTACTTC. The chain combines TRBV5-1 with TRBJ2-5; TRBD2 is a possible D gene (6 bases). Trimming took 1 base from V and 2 from J, leaving 12 bases between them. CDR1 and CDR2 from the germline V gene are SGHRS and YFSETQ. The CDR3 is 15 amino acids.

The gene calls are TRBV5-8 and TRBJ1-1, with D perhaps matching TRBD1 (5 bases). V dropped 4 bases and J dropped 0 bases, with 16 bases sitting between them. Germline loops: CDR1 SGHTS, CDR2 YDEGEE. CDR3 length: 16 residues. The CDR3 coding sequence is TGTGCCAGCAGCCCCCCACCGGGGCAGCTGAACACTGAAGCTTTCTTT. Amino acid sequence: CASSPPPGQLNTEAFF.